This TCR beta chain was found in a study of T cells in Graves' hyperthyroidism and ophthalmopathy. Overall study context: Peripheral blood samples were taken at initial diagnosis, prior to any treatment.

There are many counts of this clonotype. The investigators amplified TCR beta CDR3 regions from RNA transcripts. The TCR CDR3 first-round RT-PCR relied on the HTBI primer set. TCRdb reprocessed the multiplex PCR reads with MiXCR, giving one entry per CDR3 protein. The sample has 400,000 to 550,000 distinct CDR3 sequences, roughly 14% seen once. Trimming took off 0 bases at V and 0 bases at J, with 7 bases between the two ends. The germline gives CDR1 SQVTM, CDR2 ANQGSEA. This CDR3 comprises 14 residues. Each diagnosis was grounded in clinical symptoms, serum thyroxine and TRAb, thyroid ultrasound, and orbital computed tomography.

The material sequenced was blood. V gene TRBV29-1 combines with J gene TRBJ2-3; D is unresolved. This sequence was found in a woman aged 18-29 years with Graves' hyperthyroidism. Here the CDR3 DNA reads TGCAGCGTTGAAGAGGGGATAAGCACAGATACGCAGTATTTT. This encodes CSVEEGISTDTQYF.